The entry below describes one T cell receptor beta chain. Its matching antigen is unknown. The data belong to a study of identical twins. Study results and limitations: The more abundant beta clonotypes in cord blood had fewer insertions, and memory repertoires did not show this. Weaker excess sharing between twins was seen in beta out-of-frame sequences.

TCRdb re-analysed the 5' RACE reads in MiXCR, keeping a single row per CDR3 protein. In the table there are 460,000 or so distinct CDR3 sequences, 13% to 15% of which are singletons. Trimming took 6 bases from V and 4 from J, leaving 15 bases between them. The CDR3 contains 14 residues. Germline V gene data show CDR1 as MNHNS and CDR2 as SASEGT. These data also formed part of another study, on yellow fever vaccine responses in identical twins.

This clonotype was sampled from a woman in her late teens or twenties in good health. The V gene is TRBV6-1, the J gene TRBJ2-5; possibly TRBD2 for D (5 bases). Sequencing was performed on CD4+ T cells sorted from blood. Here the CDR3 reads CASRRLARGETQYF. CDR3 sequence (DNA): TGTGCCAGCAGACGTCTAGCACGAGGAGAGACCCAGTACTTC.